This T cell receptor beta chain was recovered during a study of T-cell memory formation after mild COVID-19. General study findings and limits: Some clones that responded turned up in pre-infection memory, which suggests that cross-reactive memory joined in.

Constant-segment-primed 5'RACE gave TCR alpha and TCR beta cDNA libraries with sample barcodes and UMIs. TCRdb re-called the 5' RACE reads with MiXCR, one entry per CDR3 protein. The sample lists about 110,000 distinct CDR3 sequences; around 15% were seen once. Trimming removed 3 bases at V and 3 bases at J, with 9 bases between. Germline CDR1 is DFQATT and CDR2 is SNEGSKA (reference sequence). This CDR3 is 13 amino acids long. This clonotype was seen more than once but under ten times. Its antigen is unknown. The chain recombines TRBV20-1 with TRBJ2-1; D is uncertain. The TCR sequence derives from a man aged 18-30 years who had mild COVID-19 (a few samples of this study predate the infection). Cell type and time point are not known. Sequenced: PBMCs or a T cell subset sorted from them (not recorded which). The CDR3 is CSASRVLYNEQFF. CDR3 coding DNA: TGCAGTGCTAGTAGGGTACTCTACAATGAGCAGTTCTTC.